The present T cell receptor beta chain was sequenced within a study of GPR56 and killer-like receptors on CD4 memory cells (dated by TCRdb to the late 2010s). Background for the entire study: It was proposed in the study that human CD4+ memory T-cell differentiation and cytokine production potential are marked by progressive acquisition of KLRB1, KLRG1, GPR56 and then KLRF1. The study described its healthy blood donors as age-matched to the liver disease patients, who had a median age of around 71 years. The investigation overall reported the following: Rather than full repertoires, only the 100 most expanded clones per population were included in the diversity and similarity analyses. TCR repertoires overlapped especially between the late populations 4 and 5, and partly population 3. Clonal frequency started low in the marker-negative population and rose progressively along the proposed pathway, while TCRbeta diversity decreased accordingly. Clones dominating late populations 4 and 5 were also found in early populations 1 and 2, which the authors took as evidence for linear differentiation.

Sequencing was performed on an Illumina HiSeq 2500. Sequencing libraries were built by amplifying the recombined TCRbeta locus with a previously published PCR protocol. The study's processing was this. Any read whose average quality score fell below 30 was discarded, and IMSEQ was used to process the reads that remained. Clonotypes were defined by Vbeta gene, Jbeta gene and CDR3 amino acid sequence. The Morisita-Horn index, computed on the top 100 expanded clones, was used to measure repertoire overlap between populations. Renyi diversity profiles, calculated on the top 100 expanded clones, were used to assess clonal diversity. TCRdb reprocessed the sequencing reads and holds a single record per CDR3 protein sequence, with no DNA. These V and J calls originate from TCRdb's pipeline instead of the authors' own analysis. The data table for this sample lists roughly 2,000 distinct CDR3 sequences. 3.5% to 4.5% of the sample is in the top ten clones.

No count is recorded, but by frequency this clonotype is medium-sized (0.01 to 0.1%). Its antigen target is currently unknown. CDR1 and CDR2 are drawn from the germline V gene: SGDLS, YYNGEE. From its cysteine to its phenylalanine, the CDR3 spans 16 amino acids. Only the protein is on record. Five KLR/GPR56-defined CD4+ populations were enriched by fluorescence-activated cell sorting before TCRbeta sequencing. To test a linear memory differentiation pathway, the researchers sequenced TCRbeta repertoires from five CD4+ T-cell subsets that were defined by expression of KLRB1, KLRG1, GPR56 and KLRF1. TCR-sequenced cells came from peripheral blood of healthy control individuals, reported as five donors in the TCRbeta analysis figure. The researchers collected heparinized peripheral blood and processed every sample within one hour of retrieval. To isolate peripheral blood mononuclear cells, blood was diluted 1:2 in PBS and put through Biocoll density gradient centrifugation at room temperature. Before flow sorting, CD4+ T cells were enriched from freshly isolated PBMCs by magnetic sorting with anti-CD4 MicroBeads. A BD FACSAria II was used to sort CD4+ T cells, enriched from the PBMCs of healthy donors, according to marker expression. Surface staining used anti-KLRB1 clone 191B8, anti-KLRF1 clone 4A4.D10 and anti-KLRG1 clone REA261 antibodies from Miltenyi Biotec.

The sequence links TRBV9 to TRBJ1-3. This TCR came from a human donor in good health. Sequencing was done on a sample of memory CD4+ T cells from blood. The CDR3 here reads CASSGARGERENTIYF.